The clone carrying this TCR beta chain occurred many times. This sample stems from a study of response to subunit inactivated influenza vaccine. The V segment lost 3 bases and the J segment 4 bases; nucleotides outside the gene matches: 7. Germline V CDR1 and CDR2: LGHNA, YSLEER. This CDR3 contains 15 residues. TCRdb reanalysed the RT-PCR reads using MiXCR and keeps one entry per CDR3 protein. The data contain roughly 500,000 distinct CDR3 sequences, under 30% of them seen just once; the ten biggest clones take up approximately 3%. The same sample was also used in a study of T cells expressing NK-cell markers. That source adds: The TCR beta cDNA came from 5'RACE template switching with UMIs. Repertoires of TCR beta were obtained from T cells sorted as CD3+CD56+NKG2C+, CD3+CD56+NKG2C- and CD3+CD56-NKG2C+. Dominant NKG2C+ clonotypes were found to form roughly 1.0-7.0% of CD8+ T cells in a handful of donors.

This clonotype was sampled from a man aged 45 to 65 who received an inactivated influenza vaccine. The chain combines TRBV4-3 with TRBJ2-7, with TRBD1 matching over 9 bases. The sample consisted of CD4+ T cells sorted from PBMCs, taken 11 to 12 days after vaccination. Here the CDR3 DNA reads TGCGCCAGCAGCCAGGGGACAGGGTCCAGGTACGAGCAGTACTTC. It encodes CASSQGTGSRYEQYF.